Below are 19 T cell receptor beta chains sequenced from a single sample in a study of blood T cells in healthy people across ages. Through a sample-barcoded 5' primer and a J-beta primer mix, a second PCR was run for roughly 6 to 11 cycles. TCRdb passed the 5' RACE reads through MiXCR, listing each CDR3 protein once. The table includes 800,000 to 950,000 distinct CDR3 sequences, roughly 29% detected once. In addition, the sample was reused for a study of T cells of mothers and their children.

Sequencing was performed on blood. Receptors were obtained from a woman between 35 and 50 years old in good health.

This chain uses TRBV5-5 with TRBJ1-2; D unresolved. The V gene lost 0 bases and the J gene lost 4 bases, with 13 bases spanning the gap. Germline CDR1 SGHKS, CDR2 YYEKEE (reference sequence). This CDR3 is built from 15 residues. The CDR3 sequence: CASSLGGASSYGYTF. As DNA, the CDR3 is TGTGCCAGCAGCTTGGGGGGTGCGAGCAGCTATGGCTACACCTTC.

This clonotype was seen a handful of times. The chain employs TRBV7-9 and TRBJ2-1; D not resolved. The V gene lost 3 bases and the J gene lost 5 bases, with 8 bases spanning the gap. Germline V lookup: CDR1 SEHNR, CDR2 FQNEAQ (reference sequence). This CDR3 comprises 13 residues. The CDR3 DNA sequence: TGTGCCAGCAGCTTCTCCACCCACAATGAGCAGTTCTTC. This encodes CASSFSTHNEQFF.

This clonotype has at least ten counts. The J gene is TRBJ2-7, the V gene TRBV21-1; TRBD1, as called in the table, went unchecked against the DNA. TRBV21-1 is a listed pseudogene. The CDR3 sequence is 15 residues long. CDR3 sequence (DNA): TGTGCCAGCAGCTCCCGGACAGGGGCCCTCTACGAGCAGTACTTC. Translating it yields CASSSRTGALYEQYF.

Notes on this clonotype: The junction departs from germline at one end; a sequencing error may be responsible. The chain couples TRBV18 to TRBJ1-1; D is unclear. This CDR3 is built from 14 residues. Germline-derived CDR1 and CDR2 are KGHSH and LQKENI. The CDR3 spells CASSSQPLNTEDFF. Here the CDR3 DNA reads TGTGCCAGCTCATCCCAGCCCTTGAACACTGAAGATTTCTTT.

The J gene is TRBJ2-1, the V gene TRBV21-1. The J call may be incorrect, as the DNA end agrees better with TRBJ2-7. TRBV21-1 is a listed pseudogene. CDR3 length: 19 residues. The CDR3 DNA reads TGTGCCACCGCAGCAAAGGCTCCGGCCGGACAGGGCACCAACAATGAGCAGTACTTC. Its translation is CATAAKAPAGQGTNNEQYF.

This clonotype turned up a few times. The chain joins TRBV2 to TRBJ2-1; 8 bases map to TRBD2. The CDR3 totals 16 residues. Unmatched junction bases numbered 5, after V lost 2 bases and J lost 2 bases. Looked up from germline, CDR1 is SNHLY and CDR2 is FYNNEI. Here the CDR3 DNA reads TGTGCCAGCAGTGAAACATCTAGCGGGCCCTACAATGAGCAGTTCTTC. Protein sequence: CASSETSSGPYNEQFF. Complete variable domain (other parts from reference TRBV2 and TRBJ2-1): EPEVTQTPSHQVTQMGQEVILRCVPISNHLYFYWYRQILGQKVEFLVSFYNNEISEKSEIFDDQFSVERPDGSNFTLKIRSTKLEDSAMYFCASSETSSGPYNEQFFGPGTRLTVL.

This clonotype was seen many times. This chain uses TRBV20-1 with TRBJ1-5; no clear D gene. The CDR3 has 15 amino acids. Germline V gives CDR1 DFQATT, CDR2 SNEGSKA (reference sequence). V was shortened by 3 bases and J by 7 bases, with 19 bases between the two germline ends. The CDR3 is CSAREIDAASQPQHF. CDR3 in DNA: TGCAGTGCTAGGGAGATTGACGCGGCTAGCCAGCCCCAGCATTTT.

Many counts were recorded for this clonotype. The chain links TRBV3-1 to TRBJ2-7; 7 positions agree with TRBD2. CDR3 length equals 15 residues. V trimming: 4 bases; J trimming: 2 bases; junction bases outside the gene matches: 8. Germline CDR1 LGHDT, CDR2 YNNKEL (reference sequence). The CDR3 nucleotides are TGTGCCAGCAGCCCGCTAGAAGCGGGAACCTACGAGCAGTACTTC. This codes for CASSPLEAGTYEQYF.

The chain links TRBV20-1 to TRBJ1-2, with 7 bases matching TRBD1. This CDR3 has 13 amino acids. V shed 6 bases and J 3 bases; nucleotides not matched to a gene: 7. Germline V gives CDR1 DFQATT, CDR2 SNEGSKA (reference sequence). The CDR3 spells CSASPTGHYGYTF. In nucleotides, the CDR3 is TGCAGTGCAAGCCCGACAGGGCACTATGGCTACACCTTC.

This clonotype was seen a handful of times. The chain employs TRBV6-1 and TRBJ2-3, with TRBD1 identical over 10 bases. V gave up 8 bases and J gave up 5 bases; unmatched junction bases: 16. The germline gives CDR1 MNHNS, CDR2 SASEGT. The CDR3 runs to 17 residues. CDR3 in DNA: TGTGCCAGCGGGCGTACAATGGGGACAGGGGCGGGAGATACGCAGTATTTT. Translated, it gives CASGRTMGTGAGDTQYF.

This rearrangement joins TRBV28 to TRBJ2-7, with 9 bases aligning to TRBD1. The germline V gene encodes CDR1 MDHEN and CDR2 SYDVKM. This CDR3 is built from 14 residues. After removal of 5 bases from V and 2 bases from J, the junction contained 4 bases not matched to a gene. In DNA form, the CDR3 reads TGTGCCAGCAGTGACAGGGGGGGGACCTACGAGCAGTACTTC. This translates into CASSDRGGTYEQYF.

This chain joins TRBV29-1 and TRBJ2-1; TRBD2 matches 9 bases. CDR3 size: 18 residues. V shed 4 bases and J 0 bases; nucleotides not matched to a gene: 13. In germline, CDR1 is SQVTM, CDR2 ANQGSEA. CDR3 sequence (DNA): TGCAGCGTTGGGGCTTTAGCGGGGGCCTTACACTCCTACAATGAGCAGTTCTTC. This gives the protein CSVGALAGALHSYNEQFF.

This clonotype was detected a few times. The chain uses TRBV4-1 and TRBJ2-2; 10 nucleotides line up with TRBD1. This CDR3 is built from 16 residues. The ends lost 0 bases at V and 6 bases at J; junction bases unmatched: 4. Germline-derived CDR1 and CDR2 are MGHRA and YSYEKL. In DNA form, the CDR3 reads TGCGCCAGCAGCCAAGATCCCGGGACAGGGGCCGGGGAGCTGTTTTTT. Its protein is CASSQDPGTGAGELFF.

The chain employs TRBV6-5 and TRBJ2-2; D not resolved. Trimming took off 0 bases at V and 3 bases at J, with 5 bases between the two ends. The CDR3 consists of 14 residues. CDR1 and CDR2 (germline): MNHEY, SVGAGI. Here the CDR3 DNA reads TGTGCCAGCAGTTACTCAGGGTACACCGGGGAGCTGTTTTTT. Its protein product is CASSYSGYTGELFF.

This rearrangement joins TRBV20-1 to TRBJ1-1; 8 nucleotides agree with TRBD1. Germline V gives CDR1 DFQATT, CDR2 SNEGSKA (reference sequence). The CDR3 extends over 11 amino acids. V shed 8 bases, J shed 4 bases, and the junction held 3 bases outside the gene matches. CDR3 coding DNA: TGCAGTTCTGACAGGGGCACTGAAGCTTTCTTT. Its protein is CSSDRGTEAFF.

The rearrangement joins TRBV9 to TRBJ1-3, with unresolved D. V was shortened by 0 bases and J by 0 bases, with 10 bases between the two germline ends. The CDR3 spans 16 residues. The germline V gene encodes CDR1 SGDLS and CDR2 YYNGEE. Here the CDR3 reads CASSVASAVSGNTIYF. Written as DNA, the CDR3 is TGTGCCAGCAGCGTAGCTTCGGCCGTCTCTGGAAACACCATATATTTT.

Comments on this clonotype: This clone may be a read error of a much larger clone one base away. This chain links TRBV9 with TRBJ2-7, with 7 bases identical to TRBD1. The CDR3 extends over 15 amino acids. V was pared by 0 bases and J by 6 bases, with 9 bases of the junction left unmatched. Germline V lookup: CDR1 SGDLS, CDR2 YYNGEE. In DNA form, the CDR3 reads TGTGCCAGCAGCGTAGGAGAGGGACAGTTATGCGAGCAGTACTTC. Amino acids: CASSVGEGQLCEQYF.

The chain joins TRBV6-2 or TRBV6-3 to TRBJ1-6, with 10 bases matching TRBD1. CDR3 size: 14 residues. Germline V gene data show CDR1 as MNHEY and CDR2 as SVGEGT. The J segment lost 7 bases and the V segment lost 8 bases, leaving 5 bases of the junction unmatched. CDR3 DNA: TGTGCCAGCGGACCGGGACAGGGGAATTCACCCCTCCACTTT. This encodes CASGPGQGNSPLHF.

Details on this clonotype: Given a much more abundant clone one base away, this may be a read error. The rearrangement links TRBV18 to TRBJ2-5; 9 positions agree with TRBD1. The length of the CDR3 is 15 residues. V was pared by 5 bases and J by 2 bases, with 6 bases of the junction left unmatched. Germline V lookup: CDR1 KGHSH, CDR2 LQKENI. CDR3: CASSRSGQGQETQYF. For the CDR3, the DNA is TGTGCCAGCTCAAGGTCGGGACAGGGACAAGAGACCCAGTACTTC.